This paragraph covers one T cell receptor (beta chain) sequence. Its specificity is not known. The data were obtained in a study of shared clonotypes between healthy human individuals. Overall study: The study used three CD4 naive, three CD4 memory, two CD8 naive and one CD8 memory plate per donor.

Regarding the study as a whole: On the whole, naive subsets had larger estimated richness than memory subsets had.

Sequencing was performed with immunoSEQ multiplex PCR; in TCRdb, only in-frame clones are kept and a portion is missing. Of roughly 500,000 clones in the sample, almost 97% were seen once. V dropped 5 bases and J dropped 7; count of bases not matched to a gene: 5. Germline CDR1 and CDR2: SGHTA and FQGNSA. The CDR3 sequence is 13 residues long. The genes are TRBV7-2 and TRBJ1-1, with 9 bases fitting TRBD1. This receptor was obtained from a woman aged 25 to 45 in good health. Sequenced material: naive CD4+ T cells sorted from blood. Subset specified: CD45RA+ positively selected. The CDR3 DNA is TGTGCCAGCAGCCCGGGACAGGGACGTGAAGCTTTCTTT. Amino acid sequence: CASSPGQGREAFF.